These T cell receptor beta chains were read from a single sample in a study of CD8 T cells in cerebrospinal fluid in Alzheimer's disease. Reanalyzing the 10x single-cell sequencing reads, TCRdb keeps one entry per CDR3 protein, without DNA. Its table lists more than 1,500 distinct CDR3 sequences. Sequenced sample: cerebrospinal fluid. The receptor source for this set is a human donor in good health. The CDR3 runs from the conserved cysteine through the conserved F or W. Clone size is stated in some rows and not others, as once, few, many or a class when expanded.

j_call | clone_size | v_call | cdr3_aa
TRBJ2-3 | medium-sized | TRBV7-9 | CASSLVTRGNTQYF
TRBJ2-5 | medium-sized | TRBV7-9 | CASSEIGQGGYF
TRBJ2-5 | large | TRBV7-9 | CASSLTSLQETQYF
TRBJ2-5 | medium-sized | TRBV11-1 | CASSLWQRETQYF
TRBJ2-1 | medium-sized | TRBV29-1 | CSGGTGEAEQFF
TRBJ1-2 | . | TRBV20-1 | CSARDRRGLRDTGSNYGYTF
TRBJ2-2 | large | TRBV10-3 | CASTGTANTGELFF
TRBJ2-3 | medium-sized | TRBV12-3/TRBV12-4 | CASSFGFGDTQYF
TRBJ2-5 | medium-sized | TRBV6-5 | CASSYSGAQETQYF
TRBJ2-2 | medium-sized | TRBV6-5 | CASSYRTGGRTGELFF
TRBJ2-2 | medium-sized | TRBV6-5 | CASSYAGGPITGELFF
TRBJ1-2 | medium-sized | TRBV6-1 | CASRVQGAYGYTF
TRBJ2-1 | medium-sized | TRBV5-1 | CASSLGVDEQFF
TRBJ2-2 | medium-sized | TRBV28 | CASTWTGSTGELFF
TRBJ2-1 | . | TRBV25-1 | CASSESGLAGNEQFF
TRBJ2-7 | medium-sized | TRBV15 | CATSPHRAEQYF
TRBJ2-3 | medium-sized | TRBV11-1 | CASSLLHTQYF
TRBJ2-7 | medium-sized | TRBV20-1 | CSARRASGSFGQYF
TRBJ2-5 | . | TRBV19 | CASSVGQGNIATQYF
TRBJ2-5 | medium-sized | TRBV4-3 | CASSQERLVYETQYF
TRBJ1-4 | medium-sized | TRBV19 | CASRGRGEEKLFF
TRBJ2-2 | medium-sized | TRBV28 | CASRLWGLVAGELFF
TRBJ2-7 | medium-sized | TRBV7-6 | CASSLGSGAYEQYF
TRBJ2-1 | large | TRBV7-9 | CASSLGQNEQFF
TRBJ2-7 | large | TRBV4-1 | CASSQDLAAGYEQYF
TRBJ2-3 | medium-sized | TRBV5-1 | CASSTSGASTDTQYF